This T cell receptor beta chain was recovered during a study of cytomegalovirus exposure and HLA in healthy donors. Overall study: Approximately 77 million unique TCRs from HLA-typed donors were held in an early release of data.

Amplification used 60 Vbeta primers and 13 Jbeta primers. Some clones are missing from TCRdb's copy, which holds only in-frame ones; the method was immunoSEQ multiplex PCR. The repertoire holds around 170,000 clones, around 80% seen once, with approximately 0.69% in the top ten. This clone was counted many times. Its antigen is not identified. CDR1 and CDR2 from the germline V gene are MNHEY and SVGAGI. CDR3 size: 15 residues. V lost 5 bases and J lost 8; bases outside the gene matches: 7. Findings and limits, study-wide: There were some V segments, including TRBV6-2 and TRBV6-3, excluded as indistinguishable. In an earlier analysis, in some 500 donors, most V segments appeared productive either ~87% or ~30% of the time. One cluster of highly shared sequence variants probably arose as a sequencing artifact.

This TCR was recovered from a woman aged 40 to 55 in good health and CMV-seronegative. V usage is TRBV6-5 and J usage is TRBJ2-1; 12 bases match TRBD2. Sequencing input: PBMCs. CDR3 protein: CASSHLTSGGHEQFF. The CDR3 DNA reads as TGTGCCAGCAGTCACCTGACTAGCGGGGGCCATGAGCAGTTCTTC.